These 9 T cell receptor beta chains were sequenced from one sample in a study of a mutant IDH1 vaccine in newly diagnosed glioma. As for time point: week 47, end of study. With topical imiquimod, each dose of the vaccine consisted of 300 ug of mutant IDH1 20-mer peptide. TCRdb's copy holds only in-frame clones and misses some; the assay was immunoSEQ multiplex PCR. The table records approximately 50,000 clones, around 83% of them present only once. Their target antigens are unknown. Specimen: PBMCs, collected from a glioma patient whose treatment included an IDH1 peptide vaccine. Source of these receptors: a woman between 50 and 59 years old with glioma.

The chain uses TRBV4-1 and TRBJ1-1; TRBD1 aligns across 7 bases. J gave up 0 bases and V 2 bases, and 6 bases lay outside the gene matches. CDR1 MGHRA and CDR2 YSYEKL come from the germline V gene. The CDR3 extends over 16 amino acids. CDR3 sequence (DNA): TGCGCCAGCAGCCAAAGCTCCGGGACAGTGAACACTGAAGCTTTCTTT. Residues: CASSQSSGTVNTEAFF.

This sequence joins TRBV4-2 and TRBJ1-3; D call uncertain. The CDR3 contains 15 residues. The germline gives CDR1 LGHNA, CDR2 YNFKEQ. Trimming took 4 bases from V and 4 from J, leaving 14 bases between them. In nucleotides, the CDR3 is TGTGCCAGCAGCCGAGACGCGTCAAAAGGAAACACCATATATTTT. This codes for CASSRDASKGNTIYF.

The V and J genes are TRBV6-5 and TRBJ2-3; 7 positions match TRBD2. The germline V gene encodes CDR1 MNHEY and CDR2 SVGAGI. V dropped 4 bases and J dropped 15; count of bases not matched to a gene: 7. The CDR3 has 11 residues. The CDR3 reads CASSWGGTYYF. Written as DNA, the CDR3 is TGTGCCAGCAGTTGGGGGGGTACCTACTATTTT.

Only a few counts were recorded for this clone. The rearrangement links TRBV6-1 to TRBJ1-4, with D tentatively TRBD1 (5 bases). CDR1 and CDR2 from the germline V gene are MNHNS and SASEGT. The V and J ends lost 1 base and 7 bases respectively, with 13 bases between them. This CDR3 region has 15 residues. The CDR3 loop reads CASSEGGAGGEKLFF. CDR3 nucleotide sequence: TGTGCCAGCAGTGAAGGAGGGGCAGGAGGTGAAAAACTGTTTTTT.

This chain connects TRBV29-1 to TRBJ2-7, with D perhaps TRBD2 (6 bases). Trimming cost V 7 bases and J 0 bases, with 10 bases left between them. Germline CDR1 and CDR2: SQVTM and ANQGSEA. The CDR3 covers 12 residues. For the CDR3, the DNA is TGCAGCGCGGGAGCCAGCTCCTACGAGCAGTACTTC. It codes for CSAGASSYEQYF.

Here the CDR3 DNA reads TGTGCCAGTACTAGGGGGAGAGGGGAAAAACTGTTTTTT. It encodes CASTRGRGEKLFF. This chain connects TRBV9 to TRBJ1-4; maybe TRBD1 (6 bases). Trimming shortened V by 8 bases and J by 8 bases, and 16 bases separated the two germline ends. The CDR3 is 13 residues long. Germline V gene lookup returns CDR1 SGDLS and CDR2 YYNGEE.

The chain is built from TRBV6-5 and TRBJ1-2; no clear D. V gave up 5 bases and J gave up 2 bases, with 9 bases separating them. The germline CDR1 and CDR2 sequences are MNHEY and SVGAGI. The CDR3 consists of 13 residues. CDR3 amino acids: CASSLLSNYGYTF. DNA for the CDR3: TGTGCCAGCAGTCTATTATCCAACTATGGCTACACCTTC.

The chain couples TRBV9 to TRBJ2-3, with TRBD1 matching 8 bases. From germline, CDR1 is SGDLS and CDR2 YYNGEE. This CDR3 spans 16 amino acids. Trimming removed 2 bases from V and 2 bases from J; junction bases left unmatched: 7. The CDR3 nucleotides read TGTGCCAGCAGCGTTATCGGACAGGGCCTCACAGATACGCAGTATTTT. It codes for CASSVIGQGLTDTQYF.

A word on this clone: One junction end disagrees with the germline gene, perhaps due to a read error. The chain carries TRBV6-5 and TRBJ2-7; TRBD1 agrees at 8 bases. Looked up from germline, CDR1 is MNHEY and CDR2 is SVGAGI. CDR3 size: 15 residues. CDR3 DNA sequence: TGTGCCAGCAGTTACTCGGACAGGGTTGCCTACGAACAGTACTTC. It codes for CASSYSDRVAYEQYF.